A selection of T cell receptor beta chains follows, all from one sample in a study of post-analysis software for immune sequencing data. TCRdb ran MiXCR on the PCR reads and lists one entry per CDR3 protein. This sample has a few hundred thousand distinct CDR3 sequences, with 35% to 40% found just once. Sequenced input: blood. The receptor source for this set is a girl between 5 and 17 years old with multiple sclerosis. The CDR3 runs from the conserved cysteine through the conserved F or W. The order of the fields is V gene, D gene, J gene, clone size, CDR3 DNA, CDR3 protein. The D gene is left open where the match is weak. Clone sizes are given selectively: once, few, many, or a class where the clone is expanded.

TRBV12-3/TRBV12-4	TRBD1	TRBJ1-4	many	TGTGCCAGCAGGACCGGGACAGCGGAAAAACTGTTTTTT	CASRTGTAEKLFF
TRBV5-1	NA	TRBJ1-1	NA	TGCGCCAGCAATAGGGGAACCCCTAACACTGAAGCTTTCTTT	CASNRGTPNTEAFF
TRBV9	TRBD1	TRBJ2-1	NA	TGTGCCAGCAGCGAAGTGGGGACAGGGGGTGACAATGAGCAGTTCTTC	CASSEVGTGGDNEQFF
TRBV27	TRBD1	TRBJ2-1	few	TGTGCCAGCAGTCCCCAGGGGGTGGAGCAGTTCTTC	CASSPQGVEQFF
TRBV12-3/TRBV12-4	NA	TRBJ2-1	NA	TGTGCCAGCAGTCCTCGAGGGTCCGAGGAGCAGTTCTTC	CASSPRGSEEQFF
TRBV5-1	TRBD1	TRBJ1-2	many	TGCGCCAGCAGGCGGGACAGGGGGGATGGCTACACCTTC	CASRRDRGDGYTF
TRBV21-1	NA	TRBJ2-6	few	TGTGCCAGCAGCAAAGAGACCGGGACTGCGATTCGGGCCCTCTCTGGGGCCAACGTCCTGACTTTC	CASSKETGTAIRALSGANVLTF
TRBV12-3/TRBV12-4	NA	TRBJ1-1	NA	TGTGCCAGCAGCCCAGGGCCTGAAGCTTTCTTT	CASSPGPEAFF
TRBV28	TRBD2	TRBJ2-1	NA	TGTGCCAGCAGGGGGGGGGTCTCCTACAATGAGCAGTTCTTC	CASRGGVSYNEQFF
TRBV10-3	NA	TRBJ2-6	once	TGTGCCACCAGTTTAAGTACAGGGAGGTCTGGGGCCAACGTCCGGACTTTC	CATSLSTGRSGANVRTF
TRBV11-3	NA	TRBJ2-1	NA	TGTGCCAGCAGCCAATCGCCCGTTGGGTACAATGAGCAGTTCTTC	CASSQSPVGYNEQFF
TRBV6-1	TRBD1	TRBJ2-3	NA	TGTGCCAGCAGTGAATTAACCAGGGGGCGAGATACGCAGTATTTT	CASSELTRGRDTQYF
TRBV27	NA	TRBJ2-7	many	TGTGCCAGCAGTTTATACAGCCATGACGAGCAGTACTTC	CASSLYSHDEQYF
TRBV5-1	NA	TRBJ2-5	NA	TGCGCCAGCAGCCACCGGGCAGAGACCCAGTACTTC	CASSHRAETQYF
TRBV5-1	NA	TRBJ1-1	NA	TGCGCCAGCAGCATGGGTTCCGGGGTCGCTGAAGCTTTCTTT	CASSMGSGVAEAFF
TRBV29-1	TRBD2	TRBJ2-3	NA	TGCAGCGTTGAAGATCGACTAGCGGGAGCCACAGATACGCAGTATTTT	CSVEDRLAGATDTQYF
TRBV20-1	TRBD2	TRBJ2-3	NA	TGCAGTGCTAGGACTAGCGGGATCACAGATACGCGGTATTTT	CSARTSGITDTRYF
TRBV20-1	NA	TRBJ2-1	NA	TGCAGTGCCAACCTCGGGACTCCAATTAGGAATGAGCAGTTCTTC	CSANLGTPIRNEQFF
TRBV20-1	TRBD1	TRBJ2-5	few	TGCAGTGCCAGAAGATTCCGGGACAGTGGATGGGTTAATGAGCAGTACTTC	CSARRFRDSGWVNEQYF
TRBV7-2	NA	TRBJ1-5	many	TGTGCCAGCAGCTCACAGGTTAGCAATCAGCCCCAGCATTTT	CASSSQVSNQPQHF
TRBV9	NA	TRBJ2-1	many	TGTGCCAGCAGCGTATCGGGCTCGCCCTCCTACAATGAGCAGTTCTTC	CASSVSGSPSYNEQFF
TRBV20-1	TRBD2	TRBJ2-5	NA	TGCAGTGCGAAGACTAGCGGGGGCCTCCAAGAGACCCAGTACTTC	CSAKTSGGLQETQYF
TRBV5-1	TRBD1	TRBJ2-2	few	TGCGCCAGCAGCTCGGGACAGGGGAACACCGGGGAGCTGTTTTTT	CASSSGQGNTGELFF
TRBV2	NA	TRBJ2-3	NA	TGTGCCAGCAGTGAAGCGCCCCAGGGAAGGTCCAAGACAGATACGCAGTATTTT	CASSEAPQGRSKTDTQYF
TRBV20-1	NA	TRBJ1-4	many	TGCAGTGCTAGACCTGGGGTGAAGGAAAAACTGTTTTTT	CSARPGVKEKLFF
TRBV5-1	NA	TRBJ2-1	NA	TGCGCCAGCAGCCCGGGGGACTCTTACAATGAGCAGTTCTTC	CASSPGDSYNEQFF
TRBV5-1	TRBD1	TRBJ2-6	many	TGCGCCAGCAGCCGCCGGGGACAGGGGGCATCTGGGGCCAACGTCCTGACTTTC	CASSRRGQGASGANVLTF
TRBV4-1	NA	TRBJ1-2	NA	TGCGCCGGCAGCCAAGATCGGGCTAGTGGCTATGGCTACACCTTC	CAGSQDRASGYGYTF
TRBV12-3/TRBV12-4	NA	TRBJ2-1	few	TGTGCCAGCAGTTCGAGGGCGGATGAGCAGTTCTTC	CASSSRADEQFF